This is a list of T cell receptor beta chains from one sample in a study of shared clonotypes between healthy human individuals. Here immunoSEQ multiplex PCR was the method, and the copy in TCRdb shows in-frame clones only, minus some. The sample shows just over 2,000,000 clones, 90% to 95% of them seen only once. What was sequenced was naive CD4+ T cells sorted from blood. The receptors come from a man aged 18 to 29 in good health. The CDR3 runs from the conserved cysteine through the conserved F or W. Fields, in order: clone size, D gene, V gene, J gene, CDR3 protein, CDR3 DNA. A D gene is named only where the DNA matches it firmly. Clone size appears in some rows only: once, few, many, or a class for an expanded clone.

-,-,TRBV2,TRBJ2-3,CASTGADTDTQYF,TGTGCCAGCACCGGGGCGGACACAGATACGCAGTATTTT
once,-,TRBV6-5,TRBJ2-7,CASSYSLGPYEQYF,TGTGCCAGCAGTTACTCGCTGGGCCCCTACGAGCAGTACTTC
-,-,TRBV30,TRBJ1-6,CAWVKPDRDASPLHF,TGTGCCTGGGTGAAACCCGACAGAGACGCCTCACCCCTCCACTTT
-,TRBD1,TRBV27,TRBJ1-5,CASSRDSNSNQPQHF,TGTGCCAGCAGTCGGGACAGCAATAGCAATCAGCCCCAGCATTTT
-,-,TRBV9,TRBJ2-5,CASSVEGIQETQYF,TGTGCCAGCAGCGTAGAGGGGATCCAAGAGACCCAGTACTTC
-,-,TRBV7-2,TRBJ1-6,CASSLASRNSPLHF,TGTGCCAGCAGCTTAGCCAGCAGAAATTCACCCCTCCACTTT
-,-,TRBV28,TRBJ2-7,CASSLRGPRYEQYF,TGTGCCAGCAGTTTGCGGGGGCCCCGCTACGAGCAGTACTTC
-,TRBD1,TRBV5-1,TRBJ2-7,CASSATGGFYEQYF,TGCGCCAGCAGCGCGACAGGGGGGTTCTACGAGCAGTACTTC
-,TRBD2,TRBV9,TRBJ2-1,CASSVAPSGGATNEQFF,TGTGCCAGCAGCGTAGCCCCTAGCGGGGGGGCTACCAATGAGCAGTTCTTC
-,-,TRBV9,TRBJ2-4,CASSREAKNIQYF,TGTGCCAGCAGCAGGGAGGCCAAAAACATTCAGTACTTC
once,-,TRBV5-4,TRBJ2-3,CASSPGPFAGSTDTQYF,TGTGCCAGCAGCCCAGGGCCCTTCGCGGGGAGCACAGATACGCAGTATTTT
once,TRBD1,TRBV4-1,TRBJ1-1,CASSREPGQPNPTATEAFF,TGCGCCAGCAGCCGCGAACCGGGACAGCCGAACCCCACGGCCACTGAAGCTTTCTTT
-,-,TRBV7-9,TRBJ1-1,CASSLEPGNTEAFF,TGTGCCAGCAGCTTAGAGCCAGGGAACACTGAAGCTTTCTTT
-,TRBD1,TRBV7-2,TRBJ2-5,CASSSQGSRQETQYF,TGTGCCAGCAGCTCACAGGGGTCTCGTCAAGAGACCCAGTACTTC
-,TRBD1,TRBV28,TRBJ1-1,CASSPTDRMNTEAFF,TGTGCCAGCAGTCCTACGGACAGGATGAACACTGAAGCTTTCTTT
once,-,TRBV4-1,TRBJ2-2,CASSQVRPSGSNTGELFF,TGCGCCAGCAGCCAAGTACGACCTTCTGGGTCCAACACCGGGGAGCTGTTTTTT
-,TRBD1,TRBV30,TRBJ1-1,CAWSPGGAATEAFF,TGTGCCTGGAGTCCAGGGGGAGCGGCCACTGAAGCTTTCTTT
-,-,TRBV5-1,TRBJ1-3,CASSLGGAPSGNTIYF,TGCGCCAGCAGCTTGGGGGGGGCCCCCTCTGGAAACACCATATATTTT
-,TRBD1,TRBV6-5,TRBJ1-2,CASTSTGNYGYTF,TGTGCCAGCACCTCGACAGGGAACTATGGCTACACCTTC
-,-,TRBV5-6,TRBJ2-5,CASSSPRIGWETQYF,TGTGCCAGCAGCTCGCCCAGGATAGGCTGGGAGACCCAGTACTTC
-,TRBD2,TRBV10-3,TRBJ2-1,CAISDLAGGYNEQFF,TGTGCCATCAGTGACCTAGCGGGGGGTTACAATGAGCAGTTCTTC
-,-,TRBV18,TRBJ1-2,CASSPLSDANYGYTF,TGTGCCAGCTCACCACTGTCCGATGCTAACTATGGCTACACCTTC
-,-,TRBV5-1,TRBJ2-3,CASSLDPINPDTQYF,TGCGCCAGCAGCTTGGACCCCATCAATCCAGATACGCAGTATTTT
-,-,TRBV18,TRBJ2-7,CASSPMQTVLGEQYF,TGTGCCAGCTCACCAATGCAGACTGTGTTAGGCGAGCAGTACTTC
-,-,TRBV27,TRBJ2-1,CASGKWQNEQFF,TGTGCCAGCGGTAAATGGCAAAATGAGCAGTTCTTC
-,TRBD2,TRBV28,TRBJ2-3,CASSSGLAGFTDTQYF,TGTGCCAGCAGTTCCGGACTAGCGGGGTTTACAGATACGCAGTATTTT
-,-,TRBV6-6,TRBJ1-5,CASSYSTAERNQPQHF,TGTGCCAGCAGTTACTCGACGGCCGAACGCAATCAGCCCCAGCATTTT
-,-,TRBV5-1,TRBJ2-1,CASMGSATVQEQFF,TGCGCCAGCATGGGTAGCGCAACGGTACAAGAGCAGTTCTTC
-,TRBD2,TRBV19,TRBJ2-4,CASSARLAGGSGKNIQYF,TGTGCCAGTAGTGCCAGACTAGCGGGAGGATCAGGCAAAAACATTCAGTACTTC
-,TRBD2,TRBV28,TRBJ2-5,CASAGVLETQYF,TGTGCCAGCGCGGGAGTTCTGGAGACCCAGTACTTC
-,-,TRBV5-1,TRBJ1-1,CASSLGGVSGTEAFF,TGCGCCAGCAGCTTGGGTGGGGTGTCGGGGACTGAAGCTTTCTTT
once,TRBD1,TRBV19,TRBJ2-3,CASSIDQGVGTDTQYF,TGTGCCAGTAGTATAGACCAGGGGGTCGGCACAGATACGCAGTATTTT
-,-,TRBV15,TRBJ2-2,CATSRGPRPGELFF,TGTGCCACCAGCAGAGGTCCCCGGCCCGGGGAGCTGTTTTTT
-,-,TRBV7-2,TRBJ1-1,CASSLEYLGGYTEAFF,TGTGCCAGCAGCTTAGAGTATCTGGGAGGGTACACTGAAGCTTTCTTT
-,-,TRBV7-7,TRBJ1-3,CASSSGQLGAGGNTIYF,TGTGCTAGCAGCTCGGGGCAGCTCGGCGCGGGTGGAAACACCATATATTTT
-,-,TRBV4-1,TRBJ2-2,CASSQDPRTRTGELFF,TGCGCCAGCAGCCAAGACCCCCGGACAAGGACCGGGGAGCTGTTTTTT
-,-,TRBV7-9,TRBJ2-3,CASRPWDSRAADTQYF,TGTGCCAGCAGGCCCTGGGACTCACGCGCGGCGGATACGCAGTATTTT
-,-,TRBV28,TRBJ2-7,CASTLGDFNEQYF,TGTGCCAGCACCCTCGGGGATTTTAACGAGCAGTACTTC
-,TRBD1,TRBV11-1,TRBJ2-2,CASSGTGNTGELFF,TGTGCCAGCAGCGGGACAGGGAACACCGGGGAGCTGTTTTTT
once,-,TRBV29-1,TRBJ1-4,CSAGGRYEEKLFF,TGCAGCGCCGGAGGACGGTACGAGGAAAAACTGTTTTTT
-,-,TRBV5-1,TRBJ2-3,CASSLVRGTASTDTQYF,TGCGCCAGCAGCTTGGTAAGGGGGACGGCTAGCACAGATACGCAGTATTTT
-,TRBD1,TRBV6-5,TRBJ1-2,CASRAPGGKSYTF,TGTGCCAGCAGGGCACCAGGGGGGAAAAGCTACACCTTC
-,-,TRBV10-3,TRBJ2-1,CAISEFAEANNEQFF,TGTGCCATCAGTGAGTTCGCGGAAGCCAACAATGAGCAGTTCTTC
-,TRBD1,TRBV7-2,TRBJ2-5,CASSFSDRGETQYF,TGTGCCAGCAGCTTCTCCGACAGGGGGGAGACCCAGTACTTC
-,-,TRBV5-1,TRBJ2-2,CASSPDGSAAGELFF,TGCGCCAGCAGCCCCGATGGTAGCGCGGCCGGGGAGCTGTTTTTT
-,TRBD1,TRBV11-2,TRBJ2-7,CASSGRQGYYEQYF,TGTGCCAGCAGTGGAAGACAGGGGTACTACGAGCAGTACTTC